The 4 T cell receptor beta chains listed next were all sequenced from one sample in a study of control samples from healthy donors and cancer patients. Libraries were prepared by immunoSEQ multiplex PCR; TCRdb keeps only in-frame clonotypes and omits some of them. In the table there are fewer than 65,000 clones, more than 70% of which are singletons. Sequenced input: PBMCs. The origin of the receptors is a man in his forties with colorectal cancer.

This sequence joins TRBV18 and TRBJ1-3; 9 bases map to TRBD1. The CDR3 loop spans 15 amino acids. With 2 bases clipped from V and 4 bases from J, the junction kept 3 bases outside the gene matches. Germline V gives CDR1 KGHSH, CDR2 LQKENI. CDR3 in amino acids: CASSPGTGKGNTIYF. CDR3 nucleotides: TGTGCCAGCTCACCAGGGACAGGGAAAGGAAACACCATATATTTT.

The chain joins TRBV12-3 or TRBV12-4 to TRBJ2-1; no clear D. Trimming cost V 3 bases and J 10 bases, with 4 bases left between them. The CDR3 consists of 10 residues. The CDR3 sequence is CASSFREQFF. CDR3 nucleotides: TGTGCCAGCAGTTTCCGAGAGCAGTTCTTC.

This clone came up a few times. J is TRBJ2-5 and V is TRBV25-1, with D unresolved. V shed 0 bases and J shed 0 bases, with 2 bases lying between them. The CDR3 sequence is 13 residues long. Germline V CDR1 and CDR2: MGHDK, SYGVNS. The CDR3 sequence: CASSEYNQETQYF. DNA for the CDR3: TGTGCCAGCAGTGAATATAACCAAGAGACCCAGTACTTC.

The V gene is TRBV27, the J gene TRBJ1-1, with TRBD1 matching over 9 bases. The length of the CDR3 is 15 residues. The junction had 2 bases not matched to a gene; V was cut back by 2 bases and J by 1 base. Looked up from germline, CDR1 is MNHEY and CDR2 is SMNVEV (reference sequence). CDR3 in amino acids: CASSLPGQGNTEAFF. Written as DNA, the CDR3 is TGTGCCAGCAGTTTACCGGGACAGGGGAACACTGAAGCTTTCTTT.